Listed below are T cell receptor beta chains from one sample, sequenced in a study of blood T cell repertoires in COVID-19. Repertoires were generated with immunoSEQ multiplex PCR, while TCRdb's copy carries only in-frame clones and drops some. This sample has 150,000 or so clones, with about 90% found just once. Sequencing input: peripheral blood. Source of these receptors: a man aged 80 or over with acute or convalescent COVID-19. The CDR3 runs from the conserved cysteine through the conserved F or W. A D gene is named only where the DNA matches it firmly. The size of a clone is reported for some rows only, either as once, few or many, or as a class for expanded clones.

length,D,size,J,V,DNA,CDR3
14,TRBD1,-,TRBJ2-7,TRBV7-2,TGTGCCAGCAGCTTAGCCAGGGGGACCTACGAGCAGTACTTC,CASSLARGTYEQYF
13,-,-,TRBJ1-5,TRBV3-1/TRBV3-2,TGTGCCAGCAGCCAGGGGGCGAGTCAGCCCCAGCATTTT,CASSQGASQPQHF
14,-,-,TRBJ2-7,TRBV7-2,TGTGCCAGCAGCTTAATGGCAGGGGACTACGAGCAGTACTTC,CASSLMAGDYEQYF
14,TRBD1,-,TRBJ2-1,TRBV5-1,TGCGCCAGCAGTCCCGGGACAGGGAATAATGAGCAGTTCTTC,CASSPGTGNNEQFF
13,-,-,TRBJ1-2,TRBV7-9,TGTGCCAGCAGCTTAGCGGGGGGAAATGGCTACACCTTC,CASSLAGGNGYTF
16,TRBD2,-,TRBJ2-1,TRBV7-9,TGTGCCAGCAGCTTTAGCGGGAGACAGGCCTACAATGAGCAGTTCTTC,CASSFSGRQAYNEQFF
13,-,once,TRBJ2-1,TRBV7-7,TGTGCCAGCAGCTTATTGTCGCAGGCAGAGCAGTTCTTC,CASSLLSQAEQFF
15,-,-,TRBJ1-3,TRBV5-1,TGCGCCAGCAGCACCGGGACTGTATCTGGAAACACCATATATTTT,CASSTGTVSGNTIYF
14,-,-,TRBJ2-3,TRBV30,TGTGCCTGGAGACCCCGACTGAACACAGATACGCAGTATTTT,CAWRPRLNTDTQYF
14,-,-,TRBJ2-1,TRBV28,TGTGCCAGCAGTTTAGGGCAGGGCGGCAATGAGCAGTTCTTC,CASSLGQGGNEQFF
12,-,-,TRBJ2-4,TRBV19,TGTGCCAGTGGGGCGGATAGGGGCATTCAGTACTTC,CASGADRGIQYF
16,TRBD2,-,TRBJ2-7,TRBV10-2,TGCGCCAGCAGGGGACCCTCTAGCGGGAGCTCCTACGAGCAGTACTTC,CASRGPSSGSSYEQYF
15,TRBD1,once,TRBJ1-1,TRBV28,TGTGCCAGCAGCCTCCGGGACAGGACCGACACTGAAGCTTTCTTT,CASSLRDRTDTEAFF
11,TRBD2,-,TRBJ2-7,TRBV20-1,TGCAGTGCCCGGACTAGCAGTGAGCAGTACTTC,CSARTSSEQYF
14,-,-,TRBJ1-4,TRBV18,TGTGCCAGCTCACCACCAGGGGGAAATGAAAAACTGTTTTTT,CASSPPGGNEKLFF
15,TRBD1,few,TRBJ2-2,TRBV27,TGTGCCAGCGCCCCGACAGGGCCGCCCCCCGGGGAGCTGTTTTTT,CASAPTGPPPGELFF
12,TRBD1,-,TRBJ2-1,TRBV2,TGTGCCAGCAGTCGGACAGGCAATGAGCAGTTCTTC,CASSRTGNEQFF
15,-,-,TRBJ1-2,TRBV3-1/TRBV3-2,TGTGCCAGCAGCCAAGAGCGCCCAGGCCCAGATGGCTACACCTTC,CASSQERPGPDGYTF
15,-,-,TRBJ1-1,TRBV2,TGTGCCAGCAGTGAAGCTAACGGTCTGAACACTGAAGCTTTCTTT,CASSEANGLNTEAFF
15,TRBD1,once,TRBJ1-6,TRBV19,TGTGCCAGTAGTGTAACAGGGGGCAAGGATTCACCCCTCCACTTT,CASSVTGGKDSPLHF
14,-,-,TRBJ2-5,TRBV5-1,TGCGCCAGCAGCCCCGACAGGACCGGCGAGACCCAGTACTTC,CASSPDRTGETQYF
17,TRBD2,-,TRBJ2-2,TRBV7-2,TGTGCCAGCAGCCTGATAGCGGGAGGGCCTGATACCGGGGAGCTGTTTTTT,CASSLIAGGPDTGELFF
17,TRBD2,-,TRBJ2-7,TRBV28,TGTGCCAGCAGTTTAGGTAGCGGGGGCCTGATAGGCTACGAGCAGTACTTC,CASSLGSGGLIGYEQYF
16,TRBD1,-,TRBJ2-5,TRBV25-1,TGTGCCAGCAGTGACTTGGGAGACAGGGCTTTAGAGACCCAGTACTTC,CASSDLGDRALETQYF
13,-,-,TRBJ2-4,TRBV15,TGTGCCACCAGCAGAGCGACTTGGAACATTCAGTACTTC,CATSRATWNIQYF
16,TRBD2,-,TRBJ2-5,TRBV5-1,TGCGCCAGCAGCCATGATAGCGGGGGGGCTCAAGAGACCCAGTACTTC,CASSHDSGGAQETQYF
17,TRBD1,-,TRBJ1-5,TRBV6-1,TGTGCCAGCAGTGGGACAGGGGGAGGTTATAGCAATCAGCCCCAGCATTTT,CASSGTGGGYSNQPQHF
15,TRBD1,-,TRBJ2-2,TRBV3-1/TRBV3-2,TGTGCCAGCAGCCCCGGGACAGGATGGACCGGGGAGCTGTTTTTT,CASSPGTGWTGELFF
16,TRBD1,-,TRBJ1-2,TRBV7-9,TGTGCCAGCAGCTTACGCCTGGACAGGGGTGGAAGCGGCTACACCTTC,CASSLRLDRGGSGYTF
18,-,-,TRBJ2-6,TRBV19,TGTGCCAGTAGTGGAATTCGGGACTCCGCTCGGCGGGCCAACGTCCTGACTTTC,CASSGIRDSARRANVLTF
14,TRBD1,-,TRBJ1-2,TRBV19,TGTGCCAGTAGTTCACAGGACAGGTACTATGGCTACACCTTC,CASSSQDRYYGYTF
14,TRBD1,-,TRBJ1-4,TRBV5-1,TGCGCCAGCGGTACAGGGGGCGGCCGAGAAAAACTGTTTTTT,CASGTGGGREKLFF
17,TRBD1,-,TRBJ1-2,TRBV28,TGTGCCAGCAGTTTGGGTTCGGGACAGGGGGCAATCTATGGCTACACCTTC,CASSLGSGQGAIYGYTF
15,-,-,TRBJ2-2,TRBV19,TGTGCCAGTAGTATAGACCGTTTTAACACCGGGGAGCTGTTTTTT,CASSIDRFNTGELFF
15,TRBD2,-,TRBJ2-3,TRBV5-4,TGTGCCAGCAGCGCCAGACTAGCGGAGCTAAATACGCAGTATTTT,CASSARLAELNTQYF
13,-,-,TRBJ1-1,TRBV6-1,TGTGCCAGCAGTGAAATACAGAGCCTTGAAGCTTTCTTT,CASSEIQSLEAFF
15,TRBD2,-,TRBJ2-3,TRBV5-1,TGCGCCAGCAGTCAAGGACTAGCGGTCACAGATACGCAGTATTTT,CASSQGLAVTDTQYF
15,TRBD1,-,TRBJ2-5,TRBV6-6,TGTGCCAGCAGTTGGGGACAGGGGGTTCAAGAGACCCAGTACTTC,CASSWGQGVQETQYF
16,-,few,TRBJ2-1,TRBV5-6,TGTGCCAGCAGCTTGAAAACTCCGAGCTCCTACAATGAGCAGTTCTTC,CASSLKTPSSYNEQFF
14,TRBD1,-,TRBJ1-1,TRBV10-3,TGTGCCATCAGTGAGAGACAGGGGCACACTGAAGCTTTCTTT,CAISERQGHTEAFF
16,-,-,TRBJ2-1,TRBV19,TGTGCCAGTAGTGTCCTTGGAGGGGGCGCGAGCAATGAGCAGTTCTTC,CASSVLGGGASNEQFF
16,TRBD1,-,TRBJ2-1,TRBV14,TGTGCCAGCAGCACGCACCCGGGACAGGGGGCGAATGAGCAGTTCTTC,CASSTHPGQGANEQFF
15,TRBD1,-,TRBJ2-5,TRBV29-1,TGCAGCGCCGCGACAGGGGCGGAACTTAGGGAGACCCAGTACTTC,CSAATGAELRETQYF
17,TRBD2,-,TRBJ2-3,TRBV6-1,TGTGCCAGCAGTGCAGTTCATAGGACTAGCGGGACAGATACGCAGTATTTT,CASSAVHRTSGTDTQYF
14,-,-,TRBJ2-3,TRBV10-3,TGTGCCATCAGTGAGCAGGGGGGACATGATACGCAGTATTTT,CAISEQGGHDTQYF
16,TRBD2,-,TRBJ2-5,TRBV24-1,TGTGCCACCAGTGAAGCGCGGGGGGGTGGGCAAGAGACCCAGTACTTC,CATSEARGGGQETQYF